These 9 T cell receptor beta chains came from one sample sequenced in a study of blood T cell repertoires in COVID-19. Assay used: immunoSEQ multiplex PCR; TCRdb lists only in-frame clones, some missing. The repertoire includes hundreds of thousands of clones, 85% to 90% of them detected once, and roughly 1.6% sits in the top ten. The sequencing sample was made of PBMCs or T cells enriched from blood (not recorded which). The source of these receptors is a woman in her fifties or sixties who had recovered from COVID-19.

This clone was seen a handful of times. The chain recombines TRBV28 with TRBJ1-2; TRBD1 matches at 9 bases. Germline values: CDR1 MDHEN, CDR2 SYDVKM. The CDR3 is 13 residues long. The trim removed 5 bases at V and 7 bases at J, leaving 5 bases unmatched. The CDR3 region has the DNA TGTGCCAGCAGTCCAACAGGGGGCCTTGGCTACACCTTC. Protein sequence: CASSPTGGLGYTF.

The chain is built from TRBV30 and TRBJ2-2; D is perhaps TRBD1 (5 bases). Germline V CDR1 and CDR2: GTSNPN, SVGIG (reference sequence). CDR3 length: 13 amino acids. V lost 2 bases and J 6 bases, leaving 10 bases between the germline ends. The CDR3 protein is CAWSRGPPGELFF. CDR3 in DNA: TGTGCCTGGAGTAGGGGTCCCCCCGGGGAGCTGTTTTTT. The full variable domain, rest sourced from reference TRBV30 and TRBJ2-2, is SQTIHQWPATLVQPVGSPLSLECTVEGTSNPNLYWYRQAAGRGLQLLFYSVGIGQISSEVPQNLSASRPQDRQFILSSKKLLLSDSGFYLCAWSRGPPGELFFGEGSRLTVL.

The chain recombines TRBV2 with TRBJ2-3; tentatively, D is TRBD1 (6 bases). Germline-derived CDR1 and CDR2 are SNHLY and FYNNEI. V shed 5 bases and J shed 0 bases, with 12 bases lying between them. The CDR3 is 15 amino acids. The CDR3 reads CASSQGTASTDTQYF. The DNA for the CDR3 is TGTGCCAGCAGTCAGGGGACCGCTAGCACAGATACGCAGTATTTT.

The rearrangement joins TRBV5-1 to TRBJ1-1; TRBD1 aligns across 7 bases. The germline CDR1 and CDR2 sequences are SGHRS and YFSETQ. J lost 3 bases, V lost 3 bases, and 11 bases had no gene match. CDR3 size: 16 residues. Written as DNA, the CDR3 is TGCGCCAGCAGCTCTGGAGGGGGCCAGACATACACTGAAGCTTTCTTT. Translating it yields CASSSGGGQTYTEAFF.

The CDR3 DNA is TGTGCCAGCAGTTTTTTGAGGGGTACCGGACAGGGGGCCAAAGGCTACACCTTC. This codes for CASSFLRGTGQGAKGYTF. The chain recombines TRBV28 with TRBJ1-2; 11 bases are a match to TRBD1. This CDR3 contains 18 residues. V was pared by 3 bases and J by 8 bases, with 17 bases of the junction left unmatched. Germline CDR1 MDHEN, CDR2 SYDVKM.

This rearrangement joins TRBV6-1 to TRBJ1-1; D is perhaps TRBD1 (6 bases). Germline V gene sequence: CDR1 MNHNS, CDR2 SASEGT. The CDR3 is 15 amino acids. V was cut by 3 bases and J by 5 bases, with 16 bases left in between. CDR3 loop: CASSEGANTRTEAFF. The CDR3 coding sequence is TGTGCCAGCAGTGAGGGGGCCAACACGAGGACTGAAGCTTTCTTT.

This sequence joins TRBV28 and TRBJ1-5, with 8 bases fitting TRBD1. V lost 9 bases to trimming and J lost 6 bases; unmatched junction nucleotides: 7. The CDR3 covers 13 residues. In germline, CDR1 is MDHEN, CDR2 SYDVKM. The CDR3 DNA is TGTGCCAGTGGACAGGGTTCGCGTCAGCCCCAGCATTTT. It yields the protein CASGQGSRQPQHF.

The chain employs TRBV4-3 and TRBJ1-2, with D unresolved. CDR3 length: 15 residues. The V and J ends lost 0 bases and 3 bases respectively, with 11 bases between them. Germline V gives CDR1 LGHNA, CDR2 YSLEER. The CDR3 region is CASSQDARVDYGYTF. DNA of the CDR3: TGCGCCAGCAGCCAAGATGCCCGGGTGGACTATGGCTACACCTTC.

This rearrangement joins TRBV13 to TRBJ1-4, with D perhaps matching TRBD1 (6 bases). Deletions cut 6 bases from V and 4 bases from J, with 12 bases between. Germline-derived CDR1 and CDR2 are PRHDT and FYEKMQ (reference sequence). The CDR3 length is 14 residues. CDR3 sequence reads: CASSYQGLNEKLFF. CDR3 DNA sequence: TGTGCCAGCAGTTATCAGGGGCTTAATGAAAAACTGTTTTTT.